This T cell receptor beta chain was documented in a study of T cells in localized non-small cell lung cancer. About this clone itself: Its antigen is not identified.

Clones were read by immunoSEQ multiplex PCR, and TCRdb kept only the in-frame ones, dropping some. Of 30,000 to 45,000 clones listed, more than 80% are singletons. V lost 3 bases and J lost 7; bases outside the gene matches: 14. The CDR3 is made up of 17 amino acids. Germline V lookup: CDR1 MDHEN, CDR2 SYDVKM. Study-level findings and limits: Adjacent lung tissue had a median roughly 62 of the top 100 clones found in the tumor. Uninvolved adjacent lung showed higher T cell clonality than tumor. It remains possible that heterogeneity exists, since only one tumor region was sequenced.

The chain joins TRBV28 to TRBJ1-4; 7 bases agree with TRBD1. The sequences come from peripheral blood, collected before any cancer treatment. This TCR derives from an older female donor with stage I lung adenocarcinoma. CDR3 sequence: CASSFSSGTVNVEKLFF. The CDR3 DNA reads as TGTGCCAGCAGTTTTTCCTCCGGGACAGTGAATGTTGAAAAACTGTTTTTT.